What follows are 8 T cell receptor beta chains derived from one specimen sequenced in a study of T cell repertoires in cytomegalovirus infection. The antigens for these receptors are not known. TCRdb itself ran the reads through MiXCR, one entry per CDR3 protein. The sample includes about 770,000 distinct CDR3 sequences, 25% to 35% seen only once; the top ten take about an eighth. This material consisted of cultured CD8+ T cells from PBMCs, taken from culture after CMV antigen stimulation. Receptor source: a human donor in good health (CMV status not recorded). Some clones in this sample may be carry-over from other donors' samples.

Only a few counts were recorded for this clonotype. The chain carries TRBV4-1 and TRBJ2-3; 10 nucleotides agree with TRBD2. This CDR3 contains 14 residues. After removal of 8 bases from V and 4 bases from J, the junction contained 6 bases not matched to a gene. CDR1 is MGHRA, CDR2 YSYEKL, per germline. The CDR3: CASEPSGGSDTQYF. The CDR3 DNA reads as TGCGCCAGCGAACCTAGCGGGGGTTCAGATACGCAGTATTTT.

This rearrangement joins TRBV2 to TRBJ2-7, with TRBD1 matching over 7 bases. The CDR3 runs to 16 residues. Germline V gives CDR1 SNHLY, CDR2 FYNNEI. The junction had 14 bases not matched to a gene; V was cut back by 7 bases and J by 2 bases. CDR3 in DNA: TGTGCCAGCAAGGGGGACCGACAGGGACAGCCCTACGAGCAGTACTTC. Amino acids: CASKGDRQGQPYEQYF.

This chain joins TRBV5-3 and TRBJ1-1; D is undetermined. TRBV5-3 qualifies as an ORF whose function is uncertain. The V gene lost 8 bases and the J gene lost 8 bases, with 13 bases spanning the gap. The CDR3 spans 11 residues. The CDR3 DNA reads TGTGCCAGCAGCCGGATGGGGGAAGCTTTCTTT. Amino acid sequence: CASSRMGEAFF.

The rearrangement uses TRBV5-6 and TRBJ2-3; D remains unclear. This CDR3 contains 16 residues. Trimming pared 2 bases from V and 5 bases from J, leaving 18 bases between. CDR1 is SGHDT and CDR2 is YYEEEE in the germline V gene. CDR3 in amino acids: CASSFLTPVVEDTQYF. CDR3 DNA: TGTGCCAGCAGCTTCCTCACACCGGTGGTAGAAGATACGCAGTATTTT.

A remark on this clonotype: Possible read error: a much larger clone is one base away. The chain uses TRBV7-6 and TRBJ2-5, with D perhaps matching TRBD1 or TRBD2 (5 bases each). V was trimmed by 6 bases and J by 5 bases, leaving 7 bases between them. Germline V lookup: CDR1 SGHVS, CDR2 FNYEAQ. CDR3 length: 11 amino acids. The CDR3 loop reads CASRWGETQYF. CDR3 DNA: TGTGCCAGCAGGTGGGGGGAGACCCAGTACTTC.

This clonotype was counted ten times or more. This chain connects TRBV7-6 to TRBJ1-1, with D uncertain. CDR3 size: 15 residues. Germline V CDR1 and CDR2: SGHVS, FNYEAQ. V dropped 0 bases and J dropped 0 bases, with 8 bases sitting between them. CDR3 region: CASSLAEGVNTEAFF. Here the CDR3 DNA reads TGTGCCAGCAGCTTAGCGGAGGGAGTGAACACTGAAGCTTTCTTT.

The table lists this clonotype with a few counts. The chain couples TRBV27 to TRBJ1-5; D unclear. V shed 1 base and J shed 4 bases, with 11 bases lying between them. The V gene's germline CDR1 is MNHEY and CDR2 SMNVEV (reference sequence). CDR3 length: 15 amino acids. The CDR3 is CASSLYYQTNQPQHF. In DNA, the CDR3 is TGTGCCAGCAGTTTATACTATCAGACTAATCAGCCCCAGCATTTT.

The chain's CDR3 is CASSLGPGQGVGAQHF. The CDR3 bases are TGTGCCAGCAGCTTAGGCCCGGGACAGGGGGTTGGGGCCCAGCATTTT. The chain couples TRBV7-9 to TRBJ1-5; the match to TRBD1 covers 11 bases. Losses at the gene ends were 1 base for V and 11 bases for J; bases not matched to a gene: 10. Germline lookup yields CDR1 SEHNR and CDR2 FQNEAQ (reference sequence). CDR3 length equals 16 residues.